This T cell receptor beta chain was sequenced during a study of T cell repertoires in cytomegalovirus infection. V gave up 0 bases and J gave up 8 bases, with 9 bases separating them. CDR1 is SGHRS, CDR2 YFSETQ, per germline. The length of the CDR3 is 14 residues. MiXCR was run by TCRdb on the reads, yielding one entry per CDR3 protein. The top ten hold roughly 2.9% of the sample, which has approximately 750,000 distinct CDR3 sequences, 35% seen once. The receptor was isolated from a human donor in good health (CMV status not recorded). Some clones in this sample may be carry-over from other donors' samples. The V and J genes are TRBV5-1 and TRBJ1-6; D unresolved. The source material was PBMCs. CDR3 protein: CASSLEGNHSPLHF. The CDR3 nucleotides read TGCGCCAGCAGCTTGGAAGGGAACCATTCACCCCTCCACTTT.